This TCR beta chain was identified during a study of blood T cell repertoires in COVID-19. In the source study's methods: Estimated nucleated cell counts came from reference gene primer amplification. TCRdb's copy holds only in-frame clones and misses some; the assay was immunoSEQ multiplex PCR. V and J calls and clone size are given by that table; D and trimming were obtained from the DNA. The sample has about 180,000 clones, 87% seen once. Trimming removed 6 bases at V and 3 bases at J, with 15 bases between. Germline assignment: CDR1 LNHDA and CDR2 SQIVND (reference sequence). The CDR3 has 14 amino acids.

The sequencing sample was made of peripheral blood. The sequence derives from a woman in her 50s with acute or convalescent COVID-19. The chain recombines TRBV19 with TRBJ2-7, with a weak D call TRBD2 (7 bases). The CDR3, as DNA: TGTGCCAGTAGCCCGAGGGGGGGCGGCTACGAGCAGTACTTC. Translating it yields CASSPRGGGYEQYF.